The 21 T cell receptor beta chains below all came from one sample that was sequenced in a study of PD-1 blockade in classical Hodgkin lymphoma. Repertoires were generated with immunoSEQ multiplex PCR, while TCRdb's copy carries only in-frame clones and drops some. Here the sample spans tens of thousands of clones, about 94% being singletons. The time point denotes: newly diagnosed, previously untreated cHL patient sample. The sequenced material came from peripheral blood mononuclear cells (PBMCs). Receptors were obtained from a human donor with classical Hodgkin lymphoma.

V is TRBV7-6 and J is TRBJ1-5; weak D call: TRBD1 (5 bases). Trimming took off 1 base at V and 5 bases at J, with 6 bases between the two ends. Germline V lookup: CDR1 SGHVS, CDR2 FNYEAQ. The CDR3 runs 13 residues. CDR3 in DNA: TGTGCCAGCAGCTTAGTGGGGGATCAGCCCCAGCATTTT. Translation: CASSLVGDQPQHF.

This clone has a handful of counts. This chain joins TRBV6-4 and TRBJ2-3; 7 bases are shared with TRBD2. V was pared by 5 bases and J by 1 base, with 3 bases of the junction left unmatched. Germline V lookup: CDR1 MRHNA, CDR2 SNTAGT. This CDR3 spans 14 amino acids. The CDR3 bases are TGTGCCAGCAGTCCTGCGGGAGGCACAGATACGCAGTATTTT. Protein: CASSPAGGTDTQYF.

V is TRBV27 and J is TRBJ1-2; tentative D call: TRBD1 (5 bases). V dropped 6 bases and J dropped 4 bases, with 18 bases sitting between them. This CDR3 has 15 residues. CDR1 MNHEY and CDR2 SMNVEV come from the germline V gene (reference sequence). In DNA, the CDR3 is TGTGCCAGCAGGGGGGTAAACATGCGGACCTATGGCTACACCTTC. Amino acid sequence: CASRGVNMRTYGYTF.

In its sample, this clone was seen once. The rearrangement joins TRBV30 to TRBJ1-5; 12 bases fit TRBD1. V shed 2 bases, J shed 4 bases, and the junction held 12 bases outside the gene matches. Germline V gene data show CDR1 as GTSNPN and CDR2 as SVGIG (reference sequence). The CDR3 runs to 18 residues. The chain's CDR3 is CAWSKPGQGAEVNQPQHF. CDR3 coding DNA: TGTGCCTGGAGTAAACCGGGACAGGGGGCAGAGGTAAATCAGCCCCAGCATTTT.

The chain has TRBV11-2 and TRBJ2-2; 9 nucleotides agree with TRBD1. The CDR3 extends over 18 amino acids. Losses at the gene ends were 4 bases for V and 4 bases for J; bases not matched to a gene: 13. The germline V gene encodes CDR1 SGHAT and CDR2 FQNNGV. CDR3 sequence reads: CASSSLRTRDRATGELFF. CDR3 bases: TGTGCCAGCAGCTCATTAAGAACTCGGGACAGGGCCACCGGGGAGCTGTTTTTT.

The gene calls are TRBV7-9 and TRBJ2-3; tentatively, D is TRBD1 or TRBD2 (5 bases each). V lost 11 bases and J 4 bases, leaving 22 bases between the germline ends. CDR3 length: 15 residues. The V gene's germline CDR1 is SEHNR and CDR2 FQNEAQ (reference sequence). DNA for the CDR3: TGTGCCTCACATTCCTCGGGGACCCCCCCAGATACGCAGTATTTT. Protein product: CASHSSGTPPDTQYF.

The chain joins TRBV10-3 to TRBJ1-1; unclear D gene. Germline V CDR1 and CDR2: ENHRY, SYGVKD. This CDR3 region has 13 residues. V shed 4 bases and J shed 1 base, with 7 bases lying between them. CDR3 sequence reads: CAISVSGNTEAFF. CDR3 DNA sequence: TGTGCCATCAGTGTTTCAGGGAACACTGAAGCTTTCTTT.

The rearrangement uses TRBV28 and TRBJ1-2; D gene uncertain. Germline CDR1 MDHEN, CDR2 SYDVKM. Trimming left V 6 bases short and J 2 bases short, with 13 bases between. The CDR3 totals 14 residues. The CDR3 here is CASRESAENYGYTF. CDR3 coding DNA: TGTGCCAGCAGGGAGAGCGCAGAGAACTATGGCTACACCTTC.

The chain employs TRBV30 and TRBJ2-1; no firm D call. Between the trimmed V and J ends, which lost 2 bases and 7 bases, there was a span of 21 bases. CDR3 length equals 16 residues. Looked up from germline, CDR1 is GTSNPN and CDR2 is SVGIG (reference sequence). CDR3 DNA: TGTGCCTGGAGTAGTTTAAGAACCAACGACTGGAATGAGCAGTTCTTC. Translated: CAWSSLRTNDWNEQFF.

This clone has a handful of counts. The chain combines TRBV16 with TRBJ1-5; TRBD1 agrees at 8 bases. In germline, CDR1 is KGHSY, CDR2 FQNENV. CDR3 length: 15 residues. V was pared by 2 bases and J by 5 bases, with 5 bases of the junction left unmatched. CDR3 residues: CASSQQGQGYQPQHF. DNA of the CDR3: TGTGCCAGCAGCCAACAAGGACAGGGTTATCAGCCCCAGCATTTT.

V gene TRBV5-4 combines with J gene TRBJ2-1; possible D gene TRBD2, 5 bases. The CDR3 runs 13 residues. Germline V gene sequence: CDR1 SGHNT, CDR2 YYREEE (reference sequence). Trimming removed 0 bases from V and 12 bases from J, with 13 bases in between. The chain's CDR3 is CASSLANRGGQFF. CDR3 in DNA: TGTGCCAGCAGCTTGGCCAATCGCGGAGGGCAGTTCTTC.

This clone has only one observation. The V gene is TRBV15, the J gene TRBJ1-2; D gene ambiguous. V lost 0 bases to trimming and J lost 3 bases, with 11 bases between them. The CDR3 has 15 amino acids. Germline V gives CDR1 LNHNV, CDR2 YYDKDF (reference sequence). CDR3 amino acids: CATSREDGRHYGYTF. In nucleotides, the CDR3 is TGTGCCACCAGCAGAGAGGATGGGAGGCACTATGGCTACACCTTC.

The rearrangement links TRBV7-2 to TRBJ2-7; no clear D gene. The V end was cut by 1 base, the J end by 2 bases, with 18 bases between. There are 17 residues in the CDR3. Germline values: CDR1 SGHTA, CDR2 FQGNSA. As DNA, the CDR3 is TGTGCCAGCAGCTTAGGGGTTCCCCGGTACAAACCCTACGAGCAGTACTTC. Translated: CASSLGVPRYKPYEQYF.

The chain couples TRBV5-1 to TRBJ1-3; D is perhaps TRBD1 (6 bases). The CDR3 has 17 residues. V dropped 2 bases and J dropped 4 bases, with 19 bases sitting between them. From germline, CDR1 is SGHRS and CDR2 YFSETQ. The CDR3, as DNA: TGCGCCAGCAGCTTAAACGGACAGCCCTCTGGGGGAAACACCATATATTTT. Translation gives CASSLNGQPSGGNTIYF. Full variable domain (rest looked up from reference TRBV5-1 and TRBJ1-3): KAGVTQTPRYLIKTRGQQVTLSCSPISGHRSVSWYQQTPGQGLQFLFEYFSETQRNKGNFPGRFSGRQFSNSRSEMNVSTLELGDSALYLCASSLNGQPSGGNTIYFGEGSWLTVV.

The chain's CDR3 is CAWGSSGTRGWRPETQYF. As DNA, the CDR3 is TGTGCCTGGGGGTCAAGCGGGACCCGAGGGTGGAGGCCCGAGACCCAGTACTTC. The rearrangement links TRBV30 to TRBJ2-5; TRBD2 agrees at 7 bases. This CDR3 region has 18 residues. The germline V gene has CDR1 GTSNPN and CDR2 SVGIG (reference sequence). The trim removed 5 bases at V and 5 bases at J, leaving 23 bases unmatched.

The chain combines TRBV9 with TRBJ1-1; perhaps TRBD1 as D (6 bases). Trimming cost V 3 bases and J 5 bases, with 11 bases left between them. The CDR3 extends over 13 amino acids. From germline, CDR1 is SGDLS and CDR2 YYNGEE. CDR3 residues: CASSETQGTEAFF. Here the CDR3 DNA reads TGTGCCAGCAGCGAAACCCAGGGGACTGAAGCTTTCTTT.

This clone was observed once. The chain is built from TRBV5-1 and TRBJ1-1; unclear D gene. V was pared by 1 base and J by 8 bases, with 18 bases between. The CDR3 runs 15 residues. The germline gives CDR1 SGHRS, CDR2 YFSETQ. DNA for the CDR3: TGCGCCAGCAGCTTGAGTCGCGGCCCGACGTACGAAGCTTTCTTT. It codes for CASSLSRGPTYEAFF.

CDR3 DNA: TGTGCCAGCAAACCCGGGACAGGGTATTCACCCCTCCACTTT. Residues: CASKPGTGYSPLHF. The V call is TRBV27, the J call TRBJ1-6, with 9 bases that match TRBD1. CDR3 size: 14 residues. Germline lookup yields CDR1 MNHEY and CDR2 SMNVEV (reference sequence). V gave up 7 bases and J gave up 8 bases; unmatched junction bases: 6.

V is TRBV6-6 and J is TRBJ1-2, with 8 bases aligning to TRBD1. This CDR3 region has 13 residues. J gave up 4 bases and V 8 bases, and 6 bases lay outside the gene matches. CDR1 is MNHNY, CDR2 SVGAGI, per germline (reference sequence). The CDR3 DNA follows: TGTGCCAGCGCGCTAGGACAGGGCTATGGCTACACCTTC. Translating gives CASALGQGYGYTF.

The chain combines TRBV10-2 with TRBJ2-7; 7 bases match TRBD1. The CDR3 has 14 residues. The V gene end was trimmed by 6 bases and the J gene end by 6 bases; junction bases not matched to a gene: 11. CDR1 is WSHSY, CDR2 SAAADI, per germline. The chain's CDR3 is CASRTPTGTTEQYF. The CDR3 coding sequence is TGCGCCAGCAGAACCCCGACAGGGACCACCGAGCAGTACTTC.

The chain is built from TRBV6-5 and TRBJ2-3; D remains ambiguous. V lost 7 bases and J lost 4, with 12 bases in between. The CDR3 contains 13 residues. CDR1 and CDR2 (germline): MNHEY, SVGAGI. DNA of the CDR3: TGTGCCAGCACCCCTCGGGTACCAGATACGCAGTATTTT. Amino acid sequence: CASTPRVPDTQYF.